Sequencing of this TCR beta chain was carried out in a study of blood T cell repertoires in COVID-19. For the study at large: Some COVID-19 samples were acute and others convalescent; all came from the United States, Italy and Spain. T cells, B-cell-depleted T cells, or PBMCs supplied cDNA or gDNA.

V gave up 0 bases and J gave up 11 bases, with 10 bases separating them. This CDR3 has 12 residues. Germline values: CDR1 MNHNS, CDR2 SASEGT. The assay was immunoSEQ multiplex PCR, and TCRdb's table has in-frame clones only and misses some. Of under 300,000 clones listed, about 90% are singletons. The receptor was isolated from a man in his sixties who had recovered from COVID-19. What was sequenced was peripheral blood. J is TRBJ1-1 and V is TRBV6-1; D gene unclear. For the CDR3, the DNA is TGTGCCAGCAGTGAAGCCTCTAGTTGGGCTTTCTTT. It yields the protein CASSEASSWAFF.